The 20 T cell receptor beta chains reported below all come from one sample, sequenced in a study of blood T cell repertoires in COVID-19. TCRdb keeps only in-frame clones here, not all; method: immunoSEQ multiplex PCR. Here the sample spans about 140,000 clones, 88% being singletons. The sequencing sample was made of peripheral blood. Receptors were obtained from a woman aged 55-75 years with acute or convalescent COVID-19.

The chain recombines TRBV5-1 with TRBJ2-1; no firm D call. Trimming removed 3 bases at V and 0 bases at J, with 13 bases between. The CDR3 totals 16 residues. The germline V gene encodes CDR1 SGHRS and CDR2 YFSETQ. The CDR3 DNA reads as TGCGCCAGCAGCTCAGAATACAGCAGCTCCTACAATGAGCAGTTCTTC. Its protein product is CASSSEYSSSYNEQFF.

The chain is built from TRBV6-6 and TRBJ2-7; the D gene is possibly TRBD1 (6 bases). Per the germline V gene, CDR1 is MNHNY and CDR2 is SVGAGI (reference sequence). The CDR3 runs 14 residues. With 6 bases removed from V and 0 bases from J, the gap between germline ends came to 12 bases. The CDR3 region has the DNA TGTGCCAGCAGCGGACAGAGGAGCTCCTACGAGCAGTACTTC. Amino acid sequence: CASSGQRSSYEQYF.

The chain joins TRBV6-5 to TRBJ1-1; 10 bases map to TRBD1. The J segment lost 2 bases and the V segment lost 2 bases, leaving 5 bases of the junction unmatched. This CDR3 spans 16 amino acids. Germline V lookup: CDR1 MNHEY, CDR2 SVGAGI. The CDR3 here is CASSYGDRGTNTEAFF. The CDR3 DNA is TGTGCCAGCAGTTACGGGGACAGGGGCACCAACACTGAAGCTTTCTTT.

V usage is TRBV5-1 and J usage is TRBJ2-1; 9 positions agree with TRBD2. This CDR3 has 15 amino acids. Per the germline V gene, CDR1 is SGHRS and CDR2 is YFSETQ. Germline trimming cut 4 bases from V and 3 bases from J; bases unmatched to any gene: 5. DNA of the CDR3: TGCGCCAGCAGCCCCCGAGCGGGGGGCTACAATGAGCAGTTCTTC. Protein sequence: CASSPRAGGYNEQFF.

The rearrangement joins TRBV28 to TRBJ2-3; 10 bases align to TRBD1. Trimming at V came to 2 bases and at J to 0 bases, leaving 2 bases not matched to a gene. This CDR3 is built from 16 residues. From germline, CDR1 is MDHEN and CDR2 SYDVKM. The CDR3 sequence is CASSLPGQGSTDTQYF. The CDR3 nucleotides are TGTGCCAGCAGTTTACCGGGACAGGGGAGCACAGATACGCAGTATTTT.

V and J are TRBV2 and TRBJ2-1; D remains unclear. Germline V lookup: CDR1 SNHLY, CDR2 FYNNEI. This CDR3 has 12 amino acids. V gave up 8 bases and J gave up 7 bases, with 12 bases separating them. CDR3 DNA: TGTGCCAGCGTAAACAGTGGTAATGAGCAGTTCTTC. Protein: CASVNSGNEQFF. The full variable domain, in which reference TRBV2 and TRBJ2-1 provide the parts outside the CDR3, is EPEVTQTPSHQVTQMGQEVILRCVPISNHLYFYWYRQILGQKVEFLVSFYNNEISEKSEIFDDQFSVERPDGSNFTLKIRSTKLEDSAMYFCASVNSGNEQFFGPGTRLTVL.

This clone was seen only once. The CDR3 loop reads CSVRSYNEQFF. CDR3 nucleotide sequence: TGCAGCGTTCGTAGTTACAATGAGCAGTTCTTC. The rearrangement links TRBV29-1 to TRBJ2-1, with no clear D. CDR1 is SQVTM and CDR2 is ANQGSEA in the germline V gene. There are 11 residues in the CDR3. V was trimmed by 5 bases and J by 4 bases, leaving 6 bases between them.

The rearrangement joins TRBV19 to TRBJ1-2; D uncertain. This CDR3 has 12 amino acids. V shed 5 bases and J shed 7 bases, with 11 bases lying between them. CDR1 is LNHDA, CDR2 SQIVND, per germline (reference sequence). The CDR3 region has the DNA TGTGCCAGTAGTGGAGACCGGCTTGGCTACACCTTC. Its translation: CASSGDRLGYTF.

V and J are TRBV6-1 and TRBJ1-1, with 8 bases that match TRBD1. Germline CDR1 is MNHNS and CDR2 is SASEGT. The CDR3 is 15 amino acids. V shed 3 bases, J shed 7 bases, and the junction held 10 bases outside the gene matches. The CDR3, as DNA: TGTGCCAGCAGTGAGGGGATACCGGGACAGGTTGAAGCTTTCTTT. Amino acid sequence: CASSEGIPGQVEAFF.

The chain has TRBV19 and TRBJ1-6; D is undetermined. This CDR3 has 15 residues. Germline values: CDR1 LNHDA, CDR2 SQIVND (reference sequence). V gave up 3 bases and J gave up 0 bases, with 6 bases separating them. The chain's CDR3 is CASSISFSYNSPLHF. CDR3 sequence (DNA): TGTGCCAGTAGTATCAGTTTCTCCTATAATTCACCCCTCCACTTT.

This chain uses TRBV6-5 with TRBJ2-5, with TRBD1 matching over 10 bases. J lost 3 bases, V lost 6 bases, and 1 base had no gene match. The CDR3 has 13 residues. Germline V gives CDR1 MNHEY, CDR2 SVGAGI. CDR3 DNA: TGTGCCAGCAGAGGGACAGGGGAAGAGACCCAGTACTTC. Protein: CASRGTGEETQYF.

The chain couples TRBV7-2 to TRBJ2-5, with TRBD2 as a possible D gene (6 bases). The germline V and J ends were trimmed by 5 bases and 1 base, with 20 bases remaining between them. This CDR3 comprises 17 residues. Germline V lookup: CDR1 SGHTA, CDR2 FQGNSA. CDR3: CASSRGMGITSQETQYF. DNA of the CDR3: TGTGCCAGCAGCCGGGGGATGGGGATCACGAGCCAAGAGACCCAGTACTTC.

This clone has only one observation. This chain joins TRBV14 and TRBJ2-5; TRBD2 is a possible D gene (5 bases). CDR1 is SGHDN, CDR2 FVKESK, per germline. With 7 bases removed from V and 9 bases from J, the gap between germline ends came to 15 bases. The CDR3 contains 12 residues. The CDR3 sequence is CASKGSPGAQYF. CDR3 DNA sequence: TGTGCCAGCAAGGGATCCCCCGGGGCCCAGTACTTC.

The chain combines TRBV18 with TRBJ1-2; D is undetermined. The V gene lost 3 bases and the J gene lost 8 bases, with 16 bases spanning the gap. The germline V gene encodes CDR1 KGHSH and CDR2 LQKENI. This CDR3 region has 14 residues. Here the CDR3 reads CASSPEGARVGYTF. CDR3 sequence (DNA): TGTGCCAGCTCACCTGAAGGAGCCCGGGTGGGCTACACCTTC.

V is TRBV28 and J is TRBJ1-1; the match to TRBD1 covers 7 bases. With V trimmed by 6 bases and J by 1 base, 5 bases remained unmatched. Germline V gene lookup returns CDR1 MDHEN and CDR2 SYDVKM. The CDR3 totals 14 residues. CDR3: CASRKGQTNTEAFF. The CDR3 nucleotides are TGTGCCAGCAGAAAGGGACAGACGAACACTGAAGCTTTCTTT.

About this clone: Other DNA sequences in this specimen translate into the identical CDR3. The chain has TRBV5-4 and TRBJ1-1; the D is unclear. V lost 4 bases, J lost 4 bases, and 14 bases lay in between. Germline values: CDR1 SGHNT, CDR2 YYREEE (reference sequence). The CDR3 consists of 14 residues. The CDR3 spells CASSLAGGGTEAFF. CDR3 sequence (DNA): TGTGCCAGCAGCCTAGCTGGCGGCGGCACTGAAGCTTTCTTT.

This chain uses TRBV19 with TRBJ1-5, with TRBD1 matching over 9 bases. The germline V gene encodes CDR1 LNHDA and CDR2 SQIVND (reference sequence). The CDR3 contains 15 residues. J gave up 8 bases and V 2 bases, and 7 bases lay outside the gene matches. Here the CDR3 reads CASSISRTGVKPQHF. The CDR3 nucleotides are TGTGCCAGTAGTATATCGAGGACAGGGGTTAAGCCCCAGCATTTT.

This clone was seen a few times. This chain connects TRBV18 to TRBJ2-2; 10 bases align to TRBD2. From germline, CDR1 is KGHSH and CDR2 LQKENI. V lost 2 bases and J lost 3; bases outside the gene matches: 3. The CDR3 has 16 amino acids. CDR3 protein: CASSPVLAGDTGELFF. The CDR3 DNA reads TGTGCCAGCTCACCAGTCCTAGCGGGGGACACCGGGGAGCTGTTTTTT.

The chain joins TRBV2 to TRBJ2-7; a weak D match, TRBD1 (6 bases). The germline V gene has CDR1 SNHLY and CDR2 FYNNEI. The CDR3 extends over 12 amino acids. Trimming took off 5 bases at V and 4 bases at J, with 9 bases between the two ends. The CDR3 coding sequence is TGTGCCAGCAGTTTTCAGGGGTACGAGCAGTACTTC. Amino acids: CASSFQGYEQYF.

The chain has TRBV28 and TRBJ1-1, with D perhaps matching TRBD1 (6 bases). Trimming took off 6 bases at V and 0 bases at J, with 14 bases between the two ends. CDR3 length: 15 amino acids. Germline CDR1 is MDHEN and CDR2 is SYDVKM. In nucleotides, the CDR3 is TGTGCCAGCAGCCATCCACAGGGATTGAACACTGAAGCTTTCTTT. This sequence encodes CASSHPQGLNTEAFF.